These 15 T cell receptor beta chains came from one sample sequenced in a study of T cell changes during pregnancy in multiple sclerosis. Generated by immunoSEQ multiplex PCR, the TCRdb table keeps only in-frame clones and is missing some. Among 35,000 to 45,000 clones listed, over 80% were seen once. The sequenced sample was CD4+ T cells from peripheral blood mononuclear cells, obtained before pregnancy. The receptors were sampled from a female donor with multiple sclerosis, enrolled in a pregnancy study.

The chain links TRBV12-5 to TRBJ1-1; D is possibly TRBD1 (5 bases). Germline V gives CDR1 LGHNT, CDR2 FRNRAP. The V end lost 4 bases, the J end lost 2 bases, and 23 bases lay between the germline ends. The CDR3 runs 18 residues. CDR3 nucleotides: TGTGCTAGTGGTTCCCAGGGTAGGGCGTCCGGGTTAAACACTGAAGCTTTCTTT. Protein: CASGSQGRASGLNTEAFF.

The V gene is TRBV5-4, the J gene TRBJ1-3, with D perhaps matching TRBD1 (5 bases). V gave up 0 bases and J gave up 4 bases, with 11 bases separating them. Germline V lookup: CDR1 SGHNT, CDR2 YYREEE (reference sequence). The CDR3 spans 15 residues. The CDR3 here is CASSLAGGTGNTIYF. In nucleotides, the CDR3 is TGTGCCAGCAGCTTGGCCGGGGGTACCGGAAACACCATATATTTT.

The chain combines TRBV29-1 with TRBJ1-2, with D perhaps matching TRBD1 (6 bases). V was trimmed by 6 bases and J by 4 bases, leaving 12 bases between them. The CDR3 contains 12 residues. Germline CDR1 reads SQVTM; CDR2 reads ANQGSEA. CDR3 nucleotide sequence: TGCAGCGTACGGGACAACCTCTATGGCTACACCTTC. This gives the protein CSVRDNLYGYTF.

CDR3 in DNA: TGTGCCAGCAGCAAAAGCGGGGGGACCTACTACGAGCAGTACTTC. Residues: CASSKSGGTYYEQYF. V and J are TRBV5-4 and TRBJ2-7, with 9 positions matching TRBD2. CDR1 is SGHNT and CDR2 is YYREEE in the germline V gene (reference sequence). The junction had 8 bases not matched to a gene; V was cut back by 4 bases and J by 3 bases. CDR3 size: 15 residues.

CDR3 in amino acids: CSVGIEFYGYTF. The CDR3 region has the DNA TGCAGCGTTGGTATAGAATTCTATGGCTACACCTTC. The rearrangement uses TRBV29-1 and TRBJ1-2; D ambiguous. The CDR3 is 12 residues long. Germline V lookup: CDR1 SQVTM, CDR2 ANQGSEA. Trimming took off 4 bases at V and 4 bases at J, with 10 bases between the two ends.

The table lists this clone with a count of one. J is TRBJ2-5 and V is TRBV5-4, with D perhaps TRBD2 (5 bases). Germline V lookup: CDR1 SGHNT, CDR2 YYREEE (reference sequence). This CDR3 is 13 amino acids long. V lost 4 bases and J 4 bases, leaving 11 bases between the germline ends. DNA of the CDR3: TGTGCCAGCAGCCCCCTCGCGGGAGAGACCCAGTACTTC. It encodes CASSPLAGETQYF.

CDR3 loop: CASSVGGRAGGSEQYF. DNA for the CDR3: TGTGCCAGCAGCGTAGGAGGGAGGGCAGGGGGCTCCGAGCAGTACTTC. The V and J genes are TRBV9 and TRBJ2-7, with a tentative D call TRBD1 (8 bases). Trimming pared 0 bases from V and 6 bases from J, leaving 19 bases between. The CDR3 has 16 amino acids. The germline CDR1 and CDR2 sequences are SGDLS and YYNGEE.

Concerning this clone itself: Additional DNA sequences in this sample encode the identical CDR3. The gene calls are TRBV19 and TRBJ1-5, with D maybe TRBD1 (5 bases). Germline assignment: CDR1 LNHDA and CDR2 SQIVND (reference sequence). The length of the CDR3 is 15 residues. V lost 1 base, J lost 7 bases, and 14 bases lay in between. The CDR3, as DNA: TGTGCCAGTAGTATAGTGGGCCAGGGTGGCCAGCCCCAGCATTTT. This encodes CASSIVGQGGQPQHF.

The chain carries TRBV19 and TRBJ2-7, with a possible D match to TRBD2 (6 bases). Germline CDR1 is LNHDA and CDR2 is SQIVND (reference sequence). The CDR3 extends over 13 amino acids. V lost 6 bases and J 5 bases, leaving 14 bases between the germline ends. Written as DNA, the CDR3 is TGTGCCAGTAGGGGGGAGGCGTCCCACGAGCAGTACTTC. Protein product: CASRGEASHEQYF.

V gene TRBV27 combines with J gene TRBJ2-6, with a tentative D call TRBD1 (6 bases). V was clipped by 0 bases and J by 4 bases, with 19 bases between them. Germline V CDR1 and CDR2: MNHEY, SMNVEV (reference sequence). The CDR3 totals 19 residues. Here the CDR3 reads CASSLSTQGGWSGANVLTF. CDR3 DNA: TGTGCCAGCAGTTTATCGACCCAAGGGGGTTGGTCCGGGGCCAACGTCCTGACTTTC.

This chain links TRBV30 with TRBJ1-5, with a weak D call TRBD1 (6 bases). This CDR3 contains 12 residues. The germline gives CDR1 GTSNPN, CDR2 SVGIG (reference sequence). The V gene lost 2 bases and the J gene lost 8 bases, with 10 bases spanning the gap. The CDR3 loop reads CAWSSGEKPQHF. CDR3 sequence (DNA): TGTGCCTGGAGTTCAGGGGAGAAGCCCCAGCATTTT.

This chain links TRBV19 with TRBJ2-2; the match to TRBD1 covers 9 bases. After removal of 6 bases from V and 11 bases from J, the junction contained 10 bases not matched to a gene. Germline V gene data show CDR1 as LNHDA and CDR2 as SQIVND (reference sequence). This CDR3 has 14 residues. The CDR3, as DNA: TGTGCCAGTAGACTCGGACAGGGGCTAAACGAGCTGTTTTTT. This encodes CASRLGQGLNELFF.

The chain links TRBV7-6 to TRBJ1-5; D call uncertain. V lost 5 bases and J lost 7, with 12 bases in between. Germline V lookup: CDR1 SGHVS, CDR2 FNYEAQ. The CDR3 is 13 amino acids. The CDR3: CASSPTDSQPQHF. CDR3 DNA sequence: TGTGCCAGCAGCCCCACCGACTCCCAGCCCCAGCATTTT.

This chain uses TRBV14 with TRBJ2-1; no reliable D call. The ends were cut back, 1 base at V and 0 bases at J, with 7 bases in the middle. Germline V gene data show CDR1 as SGHDN and CDR2 as FVKESK. The CDR3 length is 15 residues. The CDR3 is CASSQAPSSYNEQFF. Here the CDR3 DNA reads TGTGCCAGCAGCCAAGCCCCTAGCTCCTACAATGAGCAGTTCTTC.

A few counts support this clone. The chain recombines TRBV29-1 with TRBJ1-1, with D tentatively TRBD1 (6 bases). Germline-derived CDR1 and CDR2 are SQVTM and ANQGSEA. CDR3 size: 13 residues. Trimming cost V 3 bases and J 5 bases, with 13 bases left between them. The CDR3 region has the DNA TGCAGCGTTGAGGTCATCAGGGGAACTGAAGCTTTCTTT. Protein product: CSVEVIRGTEAFF.